This is a list of T cell receptor beta chains from one sample in a study of cytomegalovirus exposure and HLA in healthy donors. The method was immunoSEQ multiplex PCR; TCRdb's version includes in-frame clones alone and lacks a portion of them. The sample has 85,000 to 120,000 clones, about two thirds seen once. The sample comprised PBMCs. The receptors stem from a female donor in good health and CMV-seronegative. Each CDR3 is given with its conserved first and last residue. A D gene is named only where the DNA matches it firmly. Size tells how often a clone was seen (once, few, many) or the class of an expanded clone, and some rows leave it out.

V	size	J	D	DNA	CDR3
TRBV2	.	TRBJ1-5	TRBD1	TGTGCCTCTGGACAGGTCAATCAGCCCCAGCATTTT	CASGQVNQPQHF
TRBV28	.	TRBJ1-5	.	TGTGCCAGCAGTCCAAACAGGGAAGGGGTTCAGCCCCAGCATTTT	CASSPNREGVQPQHF
TRBV28	.	TRBJ2-3	TRBD2	TGTGCCAGCAGACGGACTAGCGGCCGGGGTGATACGCAGTATTTT	CASRRTSGRGDTQYF
TRBV30	once	TRBJ2-2	.	TGTGCCTGGAGTAGCGTTAACTCCGGGGAGCTGTTTTTT	CAWSSVNSGELFF
TRBV7-2	.	TRBJ2-5	.	TGTGCCAGCAGCTTAGACCTAGCGAACCAAGAGACCCAGTACTTC	CASSLDLANQETQYF
TRBV2	.	TRBJ1-5	.	TGTGCCAGCAGTGCGGGTAGTCAGAATCAGCCCCAGCATTTT	CASSAGSQNQPQHF
TRBV28	.	TRBJ2-7	.	TGTGCCAGCAGGGGGGCAGCCTCCTACGAGCAGTACTTC	CASRGAASYEQYF
TRBV28	.	TRBJ2-7	.	TGTGCCAGCAGTTGGGAGGGGGAAGGCGAGCAGTACTTC	CASSWEGEGEQYF
TRBV9	.	TRBJ2-7	TRBD1	TGTGCCAGCAGCCCCCTAGACAGGGGGGCCCCCTACGAGCAGTACTTC	CASSPLDRGAPYEQYF
TRBV12-5	.	TRBJ1-1	.	TGTGCTAGTGGTTTGGCGAAAAACTCAGGGGCCACTGAAGCTTTCTTT	CASGLAKNSGATEAFF
TRBV7-9	few	TRBJ2-2	TRBD1	TGTGCGAGCAGAAGTCGACAGGGGCGCGGGGAGCTGTTTTTT	CASRSRQGRGELFF
TRBV10-2	few	TRBJ2-7	.	TGCGCCAGCAGTGAGGGGGGGGCTCCCCGTACTTACGAGCAGTACTTC	CASSEGGAPRTYEQYF
TRBV4-2	.	TRBJ1-5	.	TGTGCCAGCAGCCAAGATGCCTGGAGGGTTAGCAATCAGCCCCAGCATTTT	CASSQDAWRVSNQPQHF
TRBV5-1	.	TRBJ2-3	.	TGCGCCAGCAGCTTATCTACGGGGGATACGCAGTATTTT	CASSLSTGDTQYF
TRBV5-1	.	TRBJ2-7	.	TGCGCCAGCAGCTTGGTTGGTATTATGGTAGAAGAGCAGTACTTC	CASSLVGIMVEEQYF
TRBV7-6	.	TRBJ1-3	TRBD1	TGTGCCAGCAGCTTAAGTCGCGTGGGACAGGGGGCCGGAAACACCATATATTTT	CASSLSRVGQGAGNTIYF
TRBV28	.	TRBJ2-7	.	TGTGCCAGCACCCTCGACACCTACGAGCAGTACTTC	CASTLDTYEQYF
TRBV27	few	TRBJ2-1	TRBD1	TGTGCCAGCGGCCACGCCGGACAGGACAATGAGCAGTTCTTC	CASGHAGQDNEQFF
TRBV28	.	TRBJ1-1	.	TGTGCCAGCAGTTTTTTCAGGGCGACGAACACTGAAGCTTTCTTT	CASSFFRATNTEAFF
TRBV27	.	TRBJ1-1	.	TGTGCCAGCAGTTTATACAGGAACACTGAAGCTTTCTTT	CASSLYRNTEAFF
TRBV5-1	.	TRBJ2-7	.	TGCGCCAGCAGAACTAGGGTGGCAGGTCCCTACGAGCAGTACTTC	CASRTRVAGPYEQYF
TRBV27	few	TRBJ1-4	.	TGTGCCAGCAGTTTATGGGCCGGGAATAATGAAAAACTGTTTTTT	CASSLWAGNNEKLFF
TRBV5-1	.	TRBJ2-7	.	TGCGCCAGCAGCTTGGCCGGAGACGAGCAGTACTTC	CASSLAGDEQYF
TRBV19	.	TRBJ2-5	TRBD2	TGTGCCAGTAGTCCGGCGGGAGTCTCGGAGACCCAGTACTTC	CASSPAGVSETQYF
TRBV28	.	TRBJ2-2	TRBD1	TGTGCCAGCAGCTCCCAGGGGGCTCGCACCGGGGAGCTGTTTTTT	CASSSQGARTGELFF
TRBV15	.	TRBJ2-7	.	TGTGCCTGCCCTACGAAATACGAGCAGTACTTC	CACPTKYEQYF
TRBV11-1	once	TRBJ2-1	TRBD2	TGTGCCAGCAGCAGACTAGCGGGAGTTGTATATGAGCAGTTCTTC	CASSRLAGVVYEQFF
TRBV7-2	.	TRBJ2-2	.	TGTGCCAGCAGCCTGACCACAGGAACCGGGGAGCTGTTTTTT	CASSLTTGTGELFF
TRBV7-3	.	TRBJ2-3	TRBD2	TGTGCCAGCAGCTTAGAGGGACTAGTCTCAGATACGCAGTATTTT	CASSLEGLVSDTQYF
TRBV4-3	.	TRBJ2-5	TRBD1	TGCGCCAGCAGCAACCGGGACAGGGGAGAGACCCAGTACTTC	CASSNRDRGETQYF
TRBV18	.	TRBJ2-1	TRBD1	TGTGCCAGCTCATCCCGACAGGGAAAGATCGAGCAGTTCTTC	CASSSRQGKIEQFF
TRBV7-2	.	TRBJ2-7	.	TGTGCCAGCAGCTTAATGGGGCCCCCGCCAAGATACGAGCAGTACTTC	CASSLMGPPPRYEQYF
TRBV5-1	few	TRBJ2-2	.	TGCGCCAGCAGCTTGACCCAGGGGCAGGACGGGGAGCTGTTTTTT	CASSLTQGQDGELFF
TRBV10-2	.	TRBJ2-2	TRBD2	TGCGCCAGTACCCGGGCGGGAGGGTCCGGGGAGCTGTTTTTT	CASTRAGGSGELFF
TRBV2	.	TRBJ2-1	TRBD1	TGTGCCAGCAGAGGGACAGGCGGCAATGAGCAGTTCTTC	CASRGTGGNEQFF
TRBV7-9	.	TRBJ2-5	.	TGTGCCAGCAGCCCACGACTAGGCCAAGAGACCCAGTACTTC	CASSPRLGQETQYF
TRBV5-4	few	TRBJ2-3	TRBD2	TGTGCCAGCAGCCATACGGGTATTGTGAGCGGGACTTTGGGGTATTTT	CASSHTGIVSGTLGYF
TRBV15	.	TRBJ2-3	TRBD2	TGTGCCACCAGCACCGCGGGGCGGGAGCGGGATACGCAGTATTTT	CATSTAGRERDTQYF
TRBV11-2	.	TRBJ2-2	.	TGTGCCAGCAGCTGGCGGTCGACCGGGGAGCTGTTTTTT	CASSWRSTGELFF
TRBV11-3	.	TRBJ2-3	TRBD2	TGTGCCAGCAGCCCCGGACTAGCCGGGGGAGATACGCAGTATTTT	CASSPGLAGGDTQYF
TRBV7-2	.	TRBJ2-7	TRBD1	TGTGCCAGTACCCCATATCGGACAGGGGTCGAGCAGTACTTC	CASTPYRTGVEQYF